This T cell receptor beta chain came from a study of cytomegalovirus exposure and HLA in healthy donors. Regarding the study as a whole: A missense DCLRE1C variant was associated with V- and J-gene trimming of TCR beta chains in a later analysis, and an independent cohort replicated the association. Across donors, presence/absence analyses took sequencing depth to be roughly uniform.

V was trimmed by 5 bases and J by 1 base, leaving 8 bases between them. The CDR3 consists of 14 residues. The germline gives CDR1 LNHDA, CDR2 SQIVND (reference sequence). Amplification used 60 Vbeta primers and 13 Jbeta primers. Only in-frame clones appear in the TCRdb table, and some are missing; sequencing was by immunoSEQ multiplex PCR. Of around 200,000 clones listed, roughly 88% are singletons. As regards this clone: The antigen remains unidentified.

V and J are TRBV19 and TRBJ2-2, with a possible D match to TRBD1 (5 bases). The specimen sequenced was PBMCs. The sequence derives from a girl aged 2-15 years in good health and CMV-seropositive. The DNA for the CDR3 is TGTGCCAGTAGTCCTCAGGGGAACACCGGGGAGCTGTTTTTT. This gives the protein CASSPQGNTGELFF.